This entry lists 6 T cell receptor beta chains sequenced from one sample in a study of CD8 T cells in ankylosing spondylitis. Findings and limits, study-wide: About 8 highly homologous variants made up a TCR beta motif that seemed to typify ankylosing spondylitis blood.

No antigen has been identified for these receptors. TCRdb reanalysed the 5' RACE reads using MiXCR and keeps one entry per CDR3 protein. The data contain over 600,000 distinct CDR3 sequences, 19% of them seen just once; the ten biggest clones take up 15% to 20%. The sequencing sample was made of blood, either unsorted or a sorted T cell fraction (not recorded which). The receptors were gathered from a male donor with ankylosing spondylitis.

This rearrangement joins TRBV7-8 to TRBJ2-7; possible D gene TRBD2, 6 bases. V lost 5 bases and J 0 bases, leaving 17 bases between the germline ends. Per germline, CDR1 SGHVS and CDR2 FQNEAQ. The CDR3 is 16 amino acids. The CDR3 here is CASSHGGTAGSYEQYF. The DNA of the CDR3 is TGTGCCAGCAGCCACGGCGGGACTGCAGGCTCCTACGAGCAGTACTTC.

This clonotype was counted only a few times. The rearrangement joins TRBV20-1 to TRBJ2-1; 8 bases fit TRBD2. J was trimmed by 4 bases and V by 5 bases; bases with no gene match: 4. The CDR3 loop spans 13 amino acids. The V gene's germline CDR1 is DFQATT and CDR2 SNEGSKA (reference sequence). The CDR3 bases are TGCAGTGCTTCAGCGGGAGTTTACAATGAGCAGTTCTTC. This encodes CSASAGVYNEQFF.

The chain has TRBV15 and TRBJ1-2; 8 bases are shared with TRBD1. V lost 1 base and J lost 4; bases outside the gene matches: 2. The germline V gene encodes CDR1 LNHNV and CDR2 YYDKDF (reference sequence). The CDR3 extends over 14 amino acids. The CDR3: CATSRGGQGYGYTF. The CDR3, as DNA: TGTGCCACCAGCAGAGGTGGACAGGGCTATGGCTACACCTTC.

The rearrangement uses TRBV18 and TRBJ2-2; 10 nucleotides align to TRBD2. This CDR3 has 16 amino acids. Trimming at V came to 3 bases and at J to 7 bases, leaving 8 bases not matched to a gene. The germline gives CDR1 KGHSH, CDR2 LQKENI. CDR3 loop: CASSPEWTSGYGELFF. CDR3 nucleotide sequence: TGTGCCAGCTCACCCGAGTGGACTAGCGGTTACGGGGAGCTGTTTTTT.

CDR3 protein: CASSFLSGGAADEQFF. The CDR3 nucleotides read TGTGCCAGCAGCTTCCTGAGCGGGGGGGCCGCCGATGAGCAGTTCTTC. The J gene is TRBJ2-1, the V gene TRBV7-9; 10 positions match TRBD2. This CDR3 region has 16 residues. The germline V gene encodes CDR1 SEHNR and CDR2 FQNEAQ (reference sequence). The trim removed 3 bases at V and 8 bases at J, leaving 10 bases unmatched.

This chain joins TRBV28 and TRBJ1-2; weak D call: TRBD1 (6 bases). In germline, CDR1 is MDHEN, CDR2 SYDVKM. With 2 bases removed from V and 5 bases from J, the gap between germline ends came to 18 bases. The CDR3 is 16 amino acids. DNA for the CDR3: TGTGCCAGCAGTTTACGGGACATTCGAGAGCTTTATGGCTACACCTTC. This encodes CASSLRDIRELYGYTF.